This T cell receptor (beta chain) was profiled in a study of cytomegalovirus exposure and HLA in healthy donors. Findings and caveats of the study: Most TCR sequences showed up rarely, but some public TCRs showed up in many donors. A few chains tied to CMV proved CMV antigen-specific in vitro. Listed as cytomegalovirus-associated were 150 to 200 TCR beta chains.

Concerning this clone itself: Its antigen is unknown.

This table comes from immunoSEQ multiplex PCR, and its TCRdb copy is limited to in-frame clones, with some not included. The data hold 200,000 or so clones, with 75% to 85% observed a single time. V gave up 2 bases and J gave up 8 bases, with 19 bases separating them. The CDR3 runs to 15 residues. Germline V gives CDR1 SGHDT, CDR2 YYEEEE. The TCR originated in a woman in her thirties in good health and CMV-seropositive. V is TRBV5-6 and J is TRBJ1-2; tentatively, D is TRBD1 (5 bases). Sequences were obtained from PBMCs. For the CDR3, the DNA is TGTGCCAGCAGCTTCTTCAGGGTCGGAGGGGTCGGCTACACCTTC. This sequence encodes CASSFFRVGGVGYTF.